This T cell receptor beta chain emerged from a study of T cells expressing NK-cell markers. For the study at large: Underlying the TCR beta repertoires were sorted CD3+CD56+NKG2C+, CD3+CD56+NKG2C- and CD3+CD56-NKG2C+ T cells. In the group of eight sequenced donors, seven were HCMV-seropositive and one was seronegative. Findings and caveats of the study: No clear determination of HCMV specificity was made for expanded NKG2C+ T cell clones.

The CDR3 runs 17 residues. Germline loops: CDR1 PRHDT, CDR2 FYEKMQ (reference sequence). Making the TCR beta cDNA relied on 5'RACE template switching with UMIs. TCRdb derives one entry per CDR3 protein from the 5' RACE reads, leaving out DNA. The sample has about 400,000 distinct CDR3 sequences. A remark on this clonotype: The antigen is unknown.

This receptor was obtained from a woman aged 50 to 60 in good health. This rearrangement joins TRBV13 to TRBJ2-1; TCRdb reports TRBD2, a call that lacks DNA to check it against. Sequenced sample: blood T cells: a sorted CD56 or NKG2C T cell subset, CD4+ or CD8+ T cells, or bulk PBMC T cells (not recorded which). CDR3 sequence reads: CASSGTSGSRKYNEQFF. The variable domain in full, completed from reference TRBV13 and TRBJ2-1, reads AAGVIQSPRHLIKEKRETATLKCYPIPRHDTVYWYQQGPGQDPQFLISFYEKMQSDKGSIPDRFSAQQFSDYHSELNMSSLELGDSALYFCASSGTSGSRKYNEQFFGPGTRLTVL.